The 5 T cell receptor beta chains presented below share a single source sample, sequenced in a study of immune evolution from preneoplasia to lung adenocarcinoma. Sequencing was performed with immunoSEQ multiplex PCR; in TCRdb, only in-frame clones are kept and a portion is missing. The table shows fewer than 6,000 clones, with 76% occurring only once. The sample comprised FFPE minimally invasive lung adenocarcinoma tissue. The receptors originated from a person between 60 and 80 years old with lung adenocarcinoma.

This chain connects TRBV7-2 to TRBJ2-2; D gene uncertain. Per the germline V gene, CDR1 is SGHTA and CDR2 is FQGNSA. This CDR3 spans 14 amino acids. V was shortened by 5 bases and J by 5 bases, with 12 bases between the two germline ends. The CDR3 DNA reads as TGTGCCAGCAGCCGTACAGCCCCAACCGGGGAGCTGTTTTTT. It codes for CASSRTAPTGELFF.

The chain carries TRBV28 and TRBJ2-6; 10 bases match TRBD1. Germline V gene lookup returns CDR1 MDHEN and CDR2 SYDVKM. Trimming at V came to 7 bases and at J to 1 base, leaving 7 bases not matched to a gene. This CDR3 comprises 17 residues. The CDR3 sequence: CASTTGTGASGANVLTF. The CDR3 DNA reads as TGTGCCAGCACTACCGGGACAGGGGCTTCTGGGGCCAACGTCCTGACTTTC.

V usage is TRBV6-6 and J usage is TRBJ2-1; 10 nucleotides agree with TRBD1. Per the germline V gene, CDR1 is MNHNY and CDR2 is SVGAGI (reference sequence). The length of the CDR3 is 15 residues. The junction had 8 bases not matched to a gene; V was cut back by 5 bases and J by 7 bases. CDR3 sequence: CASSPRQGAHNEQFF. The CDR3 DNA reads TGTGCCAGCAGTCCCCGACAGGGGGCTCATAATGAGCAGTTCTTC.

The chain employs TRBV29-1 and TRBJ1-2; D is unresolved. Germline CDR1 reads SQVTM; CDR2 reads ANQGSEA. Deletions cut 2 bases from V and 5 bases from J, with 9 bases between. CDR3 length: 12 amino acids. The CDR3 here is CSVELIAYGYTF. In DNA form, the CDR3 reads TGCAGCGTTGAACTGATCGCATATGGCTACACCTTC. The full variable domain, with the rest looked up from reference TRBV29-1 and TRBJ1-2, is SAVISQKPSRDICQRGTSLTIQCQVDSQVTMMFWYRQQPGQSLTLIATANQGSEATYESGFVIDKFPISRPNLTFSTLTVSNMSPEDSSIYLCSVELIAYGYTFGSGTRLTVV.

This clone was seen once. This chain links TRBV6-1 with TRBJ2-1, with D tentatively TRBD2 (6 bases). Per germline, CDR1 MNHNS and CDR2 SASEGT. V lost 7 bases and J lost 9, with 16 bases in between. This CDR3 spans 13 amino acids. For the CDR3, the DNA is TGTGCCAGCATCCCGGGTAGCGGAATTGAGCAGTTCTTC. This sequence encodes CASIPGSGIEQFF.